This T cell receptor (beta chain) originates from a study of blood T cells in healthy people across ages. The ends were cut back, 2 bases at V and 5 bases at J, with 18 bases in the middle. Germline V lookup: CDR1 MDHEN, CDR2 SYDVKM. CDR3 length: 16 amino acids. A sample-barcoded 5' primer and a J-beta primer mix were used in a second PCR of roughly 6 to 12 cycles. MiXCR, run by TCRdb on the 5' RACE reads, gives a single entry per CDR3 protein. The repertoire has 1.5 million to 2 million distinct CDR3 sequences, roughly 49% of them found once; the top ten carry less than 2.5%. The V gene is TRBV28, the J gene TRBJ1-2; possibly TRBD1 for D (5 bases). Material: blood. The receptor was derived from a woman aged 40 to 50 in good health. The CDR3: CASSLGAHRQNYGYTF. The CDR3 coding sequence is TGTGCCAGCAGTTTAGGGGCGCACAGACAGAATTATGGCTACACCTTC.